The TCR beta chain described here comes from a study of siplizumab effects on memory and regulatory T cells. Study-level points and caveats: Naive-or-memory phenotypes were unassignable for roughly 75-95% of proliferating CD4+ or CD8+ clones. Alloreactive sequences tracing back to unstimulated CD4+ memory cells were significantly reduced by siplizumab.

This clone was seen only once. What it recognizes is unknown. The length of the CDR3 is 17 residues. The junction had 10 bases not matched to a gene; V was cut back by 4 bases and J by 2 bases. Germline CDR1 SGHRS, CDR2 YFSETQ. The table came from immunoSEQ multiplex PCR; TCRdb's copy has only in-frame clones and leaves some out. In the table there are over 85,000 clones, around 90% of which are singletons. The TCR comes from a human donor in good health. The specimen was CD4+ T cells sorted from blood. The J gene is TRBJ2-1, the V gene TRBV5-1, with 9 bases identical to TRBD2. CDR3: CASSRLDSGSAYNEQFF. The CDR3 bases are TGCGCCAGCAGCCGACTAGATAGCGGGAGTGCCTACAATGAGCAGTTCTTC.